A single sample is the source of the 25 T cell receptor beta chains below, sequenced in a study of blood T cell repertoires in COVID-19. Measured with immunoSEQ multiplex PCR; TCRdb has only the in-frame clones, and not every one. The data show a few hundred thousand clones, around 92% seen once. Sequenced sample: PBMCs or T cells enriched from blood (not recorded which). These receptors all stem from a woman aged 55-69 years who had recovered from COVID-19.

The count of this clone is one. The V call is TRBV11-2, the J call TRBJ1-6, with D possibly TRBD1 on 5 matching bases. CDR1 and CDR2 from the germline V gene are SGHAT and FQNNGV. This CDR3 region has 14 residues. The V and J ends lost 7 bases and 8 bases respectively, with 15 bases between them. The CDR3 reads CASTPGQGYSPLHF. The CDR3 DNA is TGTGCCAGCACCCCTGGGCAGGGCTATTCACCCCTCCACTTT. The full variable domain, its missing parts supplied by reference TRBV11-2 and TRBJ1-6, is EAGVAQSPRYKIIEKRQSVAFWCNPISGHATLYWYQQILGQGPKLLIQFQNNGVVDDSQLPKDRFSAERLKGVDSTLKIQPAKLEDSAVYLCASTPGQGYSPLHFGNGTRLTVT.

V and J are TRBV7-9 and TRBJ2-7; possible D gene TRBD2, 6 bases. V dropped 11 bases and J dropped 2 bases, with 13 bases sitting between them. The CDR3 covers 12 residues. The V gene's germline CDR1 is SEHNR and CDR2 FQNEAQ (reference sequence). The CDR3 nucleotides read TGTGCCGGGGGTGGCGGGACCTACGAGCAGTACTTC. It encodes CAGGGGTYEQYF.

The CDR3 here is CASSSRTIGRHEQFF. The CDR3 DNA is TGTGCCAGCAGTTCCCGGACTATAGGCCGTCATGAGCAGTTCTTC. V and J are TRBV27 and TRBJ2-1, with D tentatively TRBD2 (6 bases). The CDR3 has 15 amino acids. Per the germline V gene, CDR1 is MNHEY and CDR2 is SMNVEV (reference sequence). V lost 4 bases to trimming and J lost 8 bases, with 18 bases between them.

The rearrangement uses TRBV6-4 and TRBJ1-5, with TRBD1 as a possible D gene (6 bases). Germline V gene sequence: CDR1 MRHNA, CDR2 SNTAGT. Between the trimmed V and J ends, which lost 6 bases and 8 bases, there was a span of 14 bases. The CDR3 sequence is 13 residues long. The CDR3 DNA is TGTGCCAGCAGGAGGGACACCGGGGAGCCCCAGCATTTT. Translated, it gives CASRRDTGEPQHF.

The chain joins TRBV24-1 to TRBJ2-5; TRBD2 might be the D (7 bases). The CDR3 has 15 residues. CDR1 KGHDR and CDR2 SFDVKD come from the germline V gene. Trimming cost V 4 bases and J 4 bases, with 15 bases left between them. The CDR3 sequence: CATSEHGEGGETQYF. CDR3 in DNA: TGTGCCACCAGTGAACATGGGGAGGGGGGAGAGACCCAGTACTTC.

Only one count was recorded for this clone. The rearrangement joins TRBV7-9 to TRBJ1-2; tentatively, D is TRBD1 (6 bases). This CDR3 is built from 13 residues. Germline V lookup: CDR1 SEHNR, CDR2 FQNEAQ (reference sequence). V dropped 5 bases and J dropped 3 bases, with 10 bases sitting between them. The CDR3 is CASSRQEYYGYTF. CDR3 nucleotide sequence: TGTGCCAGCAGCCGACAGGAGTACTATGGCTACACCTTC.

This chain connects TRBV5-5 to TRBJ1-5; D may be TRBD1 (6 bases). This CDR3 is 14 amino acids long. V lost 4 bases to trimming and J lost 3 bases, with 11 bases between them. Germline V gene lookup returns CDR1 SGHKS and CDR2 YYEKEE (reference sequence). CDR3 DNA sequence: TGTGCCAGCAGCCTCCAGGGGATCAATCAGCCCCAGCATTTT. Protein product: CASSLQGINQPQHF.

This clone came up once. V and J are TRBV19 and TRBJ2-3, with TRBD2 identical over 14 bases. With 9 bases clipped from V and 0 bases from J, the junction kept 11 bases outside the gene matches. Germline values: CDR1 LNHDA, CDR2 SQIVND (reference sequence). The CDR3 runs to 18 residues. Here the CDR3 reads CASQSIGLAGGSTDTQYF. The CDR3 DNA is TGTGCCAGCCAGTCGATCGGACTAGCGGGGGGTAGCACAGATACGCAGTATTTT. Complete variable domain (other parts from reference TRBV19 and TRBJ2-3): DGGITQSPKYLFRKEGQNVTLSCEQNLNHDAMYWYRQDPGQGLRLIYYSQIVNDFQKGDIAEGYSVSREKKESFPLTVTSAQKNPTAFYLCASQSIGLAGGSTDTQYFGPGTRLTVL.

The chain carries TRBV12-3 or TRBV12-4 and TRBJ2-2, with D unresolved. Trimming left V 6 bases short and J 7 bases short, with 12 bases between. This CDR3 comprises 13 residues. CDR3 nucleotides: TGTGCCAGCAGACCGATGCAGGTCGGGGAGCTGTTTTTT. This gives the protein CASRPMQVGELFF.

This clone was found once. The CDR3 nucleotides are TGTGCCAGCAGGTTCAGCGGGATCGCCTACGAGCAGTACTTC. Protein: CASRFSGIAYEQYF. The chain is built from TRBV28 and TRBJ2-7; 7 nucleotides match TRBD2. V trimming: 6 bases; J trimming: 2 bases; junction bases outside the gene matches: 7. Germline-derived CDR1 and CDR2 are MDHEN and SYDVKM. The CDR3 contains 14 residues.

Here the CDR3 reads CASSGGEIPRPLHF. DNA for the CDR3: TGTGCCAGCAGTGGGGGCGAAATCCCTAGGCCCCTCCACTTT. This chain connects TRBV28 to TRBJ1-6; tentative D call: TRBD1 (6 bases). In germline, CDR1 is MDHEN, CDR2 SYDVKM. The CDR3 extends over 14 amino acids. The V and J ends lost 5 bases and 13 bases respectively, with 18 bases between them.

The CDR3: CASSPGSDYGYTF. The CDR3 DNA follows: TGTGCCAGCTCGCCCGGGAGCGACTATGGCTACACCTTC. The rearrangement joins TRBV18 to TRBJ1-2, with D unclear. CDR3 length: 13 residues. The germline V gene has CDR1 KGHSH and CDR2 LQKENI. V was shortened by 6 bases and J by 3 bases, with 11 bases between the two germline ends.

The V call is TRBV9, the J call TRBJ2-7; 7 bases line up with TRBD2. The CDR3 covers 14 residues. CDR1 is SGDLS and CDR2 is YYNGEE in the germline V gene. The V segment lost 3 bases and the J segment 3 bases; nucleotides outside the gene matches: 6. CDR3 region: CASSERDYNYEQYF. DNA for the CDR3: TGTGCCAGCAGCGAACGGGACTACAACTACGAGCAGTACTTC.

The rearrangement uses TRBV27 and TRBJ2-3; 13 bases fit TRBD2. The CDR3 is 15 residues long. After removal of 4 bases from V and 5 bases from J, the junction contained 3 bases not matched to a gene. Germline assignment: CDR1 MNHEY and CDR2 SMNVEV (reference sequence). CDR3 region: CASSSRLAGGDTQYF. The CDR3 DNA follows: TGTGCCAGCAGTTCTAGACTAGCGGGGGGAGATACGCAGTATTTT.

The chain recombines TRBV28 with TRBJ2-1, with 7 positions matching TRBD2. The germline CDR1 and CDR2 sequences are MDHEN and SYDVKM. CDR3 length: 15 amino acids. Trimming cost V 3 bases and J 5 bases; bases outside gene matches: 7. CDR3 residues: CASSLPGDYDNEQFF. The CDR3, as DNA: TGTGCCAGCAGTTTGCCGGGGGACTATGACAATGAGCAGTTCTTC.

V is TRBV5-1 and J is TRBJ1-6, with no clear D. CDR1 SGHRS and CDR2 YFSETQ come from the germline V gene. CDR3 length equals 14 residues. The germline V and J ends were trimmed by 2 bases and 9 bases, with 12 bases remaining between them. CDR3 sequence reads: CASSLRQEGSPLHF. DNA for the CDR3: TGCGCCAGCAGCTTAAGGCAGGAAGGTTCACCCCTCCACTTT.

This clone appeared once. This sequence joins TRBV5-4 and TRBJ2-1; a weak D match, TRBD2 (5 bases). The germline gives CDR1 SGHNT, CDR2 YYREEE (reference sequence). This CDR3 is 15 amino acids long. Trimming took 0 bases from V and 4 from J, leaving 11 bases between them. CDR3: CASSLGGITYNEQFF. In nucleotides, the CDR3 is TGTGCCAGCAGCTTGGGAGGGATAACTTACAATGAGCAGTTCTTC.

The V and J genes are TRBV30 and TRBJ2-5; TRBD2 matches 9 bases. The germline gives CDR1 GTSNPN, CDR2 SVGIG (reference sequence). CDR3 length: 14 residues. With V trimmed by 4 bases and J by 2 bases, 5 bases remained unmatched. CDR3 region: CAWKKRGAQETQYF. In DNA, the CDR3 is TGTGCCTGGAAGAAGCGGGGGGCACAAGAGACCCAGTACTTC.

The V call is TRBV18, the J call TRBJ2-1; 11 positions agree with TRBD2. Trimming took 4 bases from V and 7 from J; bases not matched to a gene: 6. CDR1 KGHSH and CDR2 LQKENI come from the germline V gene. CDR3 length equals 15 residues. In nucleotides, the CDR3 is TGTGCCAGCTCACGGGTAGCGGGAGGGCCGAATGAGCAGTTCTTC. It is translated as CASSRVAGGPNEQFF.

This chain uses TRBV7-9 with TRBJ1-6, with unresolved D. The CDR3 extends over 13 amino acids. V was trimmed by 5 bases and J by 8 bases, leaving 10 bases between them. Germline-derived CDR1 and CDR2 are SEHNR and FQNEAQ (reference sequence). CDR3 region: CASSSDSDSPLHF. CDR3 in DNA: TGTGCCAGCAGCAGTGATTCAGATTCACCCCTCCACTTT.

This rearrangement joins TRBV7-9 to TRBJ2-5; D may be TRBD2 (5 bases). CDR3 length: 15 amino acids. The germline V gene has CDR1 SEHNR and CDR2 FQNEAQ (reference sequence). The V end lost 1 base, the J end lost 2 bases, and 11 bases lay between the germline ends. As DNA, the CDR3 is TGTGCCAGCAGCTTAGGTAGCGTACCACAAGAGACCCAGTACTTC. This translates into CASSLGSVPQETQYF.

The chain couples TRBV28 to TRBJ2-1, with 14 bases that match TRBD2. The ends lost 6 bases at V and 4 bases at J; junction bases unmatched: 17. The CDR3 loop spans 20 amino acids. CDR1 and CDR2 (germline): MDHEN, SYDVKM. The CDR3 DNA reads as TGTGCCAGCAGCAGTTTAAAAGGGACTAGCGGGGGCGGCAAATACAATGAGCAGTTCTTC. Translation gives CASSSLKGTSGGGKYNEQFF.

The gene calls are TRBV12-5 and TRBJ2-3; D ambiguous. From germline, CDR1 is LGHNT and CDR2 FRNRAP. This CDR3 is 13 amino acids long. V was clipped by 6 bases and J by 6 bases, with 13 bases between them. The chain's CDR3 is CASGTPFGDTQYF. The DNA of the CDR3 is TGTGCTAGTGGCACCCCTTTCGGGGATACGCAGTATTTT. Complete variable domain (other parts from reference TRBV12-5 and TRBJ2-3): DARVTQTPRHKVTEMGQEVTMRCQPILGHNTVFWYRQTMMQGLELLAYFRNRAPLDDSGMPKDRFSAEMPDATLATLKIQPSEPRDSAVYFCASGTPFGDTQYFGPGTRLTVL.

The chain employs TRBV28 and TRBJ1-2; 10 nucleotides agree with TRBD1. The length of the CDR3 is 13 residues. The junction had 1 base not matched to a gene; V was cut back by 2 bases and J by 7 bases. Germline loops: CDR1 MDHEN, CDR2 SYDVKM. The CDR3 coding sequence is TGTGCCAGCAGTTTAAGGGACAGGGGTGGCTACACCTTC. As protein: CASSLRDRGGYTF.

This clone was seen a handful of times. The V and J genes are TRBV27 and TRBJ2-7; 8 bases match TRBD1. This CDR3 is built from 13 residues. Germline loops: CDR1 MNHEY, CDR2 SMNVEV (reference sequence). Unmatched junction bases numbered 9, after V lost 3 bases and J lost 11 bases. The CDR3 loop is CASSFHGQGGKYF. The CDR3 nucleotides are TGTGCCAGCAGTTTCCACGGACAGGGAGGAAAGTACTTC.